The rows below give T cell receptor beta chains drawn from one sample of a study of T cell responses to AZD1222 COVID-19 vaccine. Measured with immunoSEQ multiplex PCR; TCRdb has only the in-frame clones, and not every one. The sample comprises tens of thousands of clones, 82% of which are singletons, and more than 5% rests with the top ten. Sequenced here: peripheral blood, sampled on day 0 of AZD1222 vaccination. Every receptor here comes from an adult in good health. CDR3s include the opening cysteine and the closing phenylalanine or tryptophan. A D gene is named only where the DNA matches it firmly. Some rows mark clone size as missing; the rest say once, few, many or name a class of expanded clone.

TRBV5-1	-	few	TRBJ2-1	CASSTGPNEQFF	TGCGCCAGCAGTACAGGTCCGAATGAGCAGTTCTTC
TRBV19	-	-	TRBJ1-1	CASSLPFRGNTEAFF	TGTGCCAGTAGTTTACCCTTCCGAGGGAACACTGAAGCTTTCTTT
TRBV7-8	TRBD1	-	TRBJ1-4	CASSLGDRAHEKLFF	TGTGCCAGCAGCTTAGGGGACAGGGCCCATGAAAAACTGTTTTTT
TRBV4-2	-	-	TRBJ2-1	CASSQITEDNEQFF	TGTGCCAGCAGCCAAATTACAGAGGACAATGAGCAGTTCTTC
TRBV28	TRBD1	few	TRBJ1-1	CASSPRTGKNTEAFF	TGTGCCAGCAGTCCCCGGACAGGAAAAAACACTGAAGCTTTCTTT
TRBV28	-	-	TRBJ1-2	CASSRSVKGYTF	TGTGCCAGCAGCCGTTCAGTGAAGGGCTACACCTTC
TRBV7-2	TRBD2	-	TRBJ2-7	CASSLEGRGAFSYEQYF	TGTGCCAGCAGCTTAGAAGGGCGGGGGGCCTTCTCCTACGAGCAGTACTTC
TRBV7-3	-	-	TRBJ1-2	CASSLTGQPAEGYTF	TGTGCCAGCAGCCTGACGGGACAACCGGCGGAGGGCTACACCTTC
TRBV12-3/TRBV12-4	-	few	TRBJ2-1	CASSFGGYNEQFF	TGTGCCAGCAGTTTTGGTGGATACAATGAGCAGTTCTTC
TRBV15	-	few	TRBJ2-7	CATSQPGRGSSYEQYF	TGTGCCACCAGCCAGCCCGGTAGGGGGAGCTCCTACGAGCAGTACTTC
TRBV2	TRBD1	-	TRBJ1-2	CASSPGQGGRYGYTF	TGTGCCAGCAGTCCTGGACAGGGGGGAAGGTATGGCTACACCTTC
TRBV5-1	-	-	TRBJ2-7	CASSLAEGWEQYF	TGCGCCAGCAGCTTGGCCGAAGGTTGGGAGCAGTACTTC
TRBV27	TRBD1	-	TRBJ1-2	CASSLRGQGRYGYTF	TGTGCCAGCAGTCTCAGAGGACAGGGACGATATGGCTACACCTTC
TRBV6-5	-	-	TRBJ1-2	CASTFRDRTRSGYTF	TGTGCCAGCACTTTCCGGGACCGAACCCGCTCAGGCTACACCTTC
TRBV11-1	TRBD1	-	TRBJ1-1	CASTSQGAGTEAFF	TGTGCCAGCACTTCACAGGGGGCGGGAACTGAAGCTTTCTTT
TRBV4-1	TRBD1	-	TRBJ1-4	CASSQGRTGGARYEKLFF	TGCGCCAGCAGCCAGGGCCGGACAGGGGGGGCGCGATATGAAAAACTGTTTTTT
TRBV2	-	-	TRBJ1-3	CASSAGISGNTIYF	TGTGCCAGCAGTGCGGGCATTTCTGGAAACACCATATATTTT
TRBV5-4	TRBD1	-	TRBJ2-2	CASSPPYRGQTGELFF	TGTGCCAGCAGCCCGCCCTACAGGGGGCAGACCGGGGAGCTGTTTTTT
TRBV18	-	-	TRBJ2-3	CASSAEVTDTQYF	TGTGCCAGCTCGGCGGAGGTGACAGATACGCAGTATTTT
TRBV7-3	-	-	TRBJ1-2	CASSMDGLYGYTF	TGTGCCAGCAGCATGGACGGCTTATATGGCTACACCTTC
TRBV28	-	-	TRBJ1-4	CASTRSGGGREKLFF	TGTGCCAGCACTCGGTCGGGGGGAGGGCGTGAAAAACTGTTTTTT
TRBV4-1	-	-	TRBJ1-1	CASSQQGGNTEAFF	TGCGCCAGCAGCCAACAGGGAGGGAACACTGAAGCTTTCTTT
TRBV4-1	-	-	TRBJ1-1	CASSQDSRDADTEAFF	TGCGCCAGCAGCCAAGATTCGCGAGATGCCGACACTGAAGCTTTCTTT
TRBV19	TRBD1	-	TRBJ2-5	CASSGTGTGIRETQYF	TGTGCCAGTAGTGGGACCGGGACAGGGATTCGGGAGACCCAGTACTTC
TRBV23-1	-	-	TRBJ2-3	CASSQWTQLSTDTQYF	TGCGCCAGCAGTCAATGGACGCAACTTAGCACAGATACGCAGTATTTT